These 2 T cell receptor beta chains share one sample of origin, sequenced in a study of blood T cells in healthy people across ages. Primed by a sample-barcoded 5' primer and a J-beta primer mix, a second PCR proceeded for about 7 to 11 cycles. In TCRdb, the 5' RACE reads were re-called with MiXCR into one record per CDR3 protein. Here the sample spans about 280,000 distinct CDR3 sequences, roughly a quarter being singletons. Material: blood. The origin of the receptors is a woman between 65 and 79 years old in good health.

CDR3 amino acids: CASSTTGPNTGELFF. The CDR3 nucleotides read TGTGCCAGCAGCACCACAGGGCCTAACACCGGGGAGCTGTTTTTT. V is TRBV21-1 and J is TRBJ2-2; the tabulated D call, TRBD1, remains unverified against the DNA. TRBV21-1 is assigned pseudogene status. The CDR3 consists of 15 residues.

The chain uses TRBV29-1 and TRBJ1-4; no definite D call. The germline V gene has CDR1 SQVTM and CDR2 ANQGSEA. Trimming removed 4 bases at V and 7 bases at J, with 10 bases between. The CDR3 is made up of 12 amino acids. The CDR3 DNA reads TGCAGCGTTGGGAGGGCGGGTGAAAAACTGTTTTTT. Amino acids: CSVGRAGEKLFF. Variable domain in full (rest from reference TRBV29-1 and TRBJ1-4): SAVISQKPSRDICQRGTSLTIQCQVDSQVTMMFWYRQQPGQSLTLIATANQGSEATYESGFVIDKFPISRPNLTFSTLTVSNMSPEDSSIYLCSVGRAGEKLFFGSGTQLSVL.